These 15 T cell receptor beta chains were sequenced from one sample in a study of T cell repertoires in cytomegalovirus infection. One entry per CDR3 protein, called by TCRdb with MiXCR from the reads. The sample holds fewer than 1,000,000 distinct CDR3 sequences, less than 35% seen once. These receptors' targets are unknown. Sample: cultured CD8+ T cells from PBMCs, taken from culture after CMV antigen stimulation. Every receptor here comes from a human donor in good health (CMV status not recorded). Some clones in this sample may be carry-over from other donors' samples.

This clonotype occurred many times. This CDR3 is CASSFLAGGTDTQYF. CDR3 nucleotide sequence: TGTGCCAGCAGCTTCCTAGCGGGGGGCACAGATACGCAGTATTTT. V and J are TRBV7-2 and TRBJ2-3; 10 nucleotides line up with TRBD2. The CDR3 is 15 amino acids. V gave up 3 bases and J gave up 1 base; unmatched junction bases: 1. The V gene's germline CDR1 is SGHTA and CDR2 FQGNSA.

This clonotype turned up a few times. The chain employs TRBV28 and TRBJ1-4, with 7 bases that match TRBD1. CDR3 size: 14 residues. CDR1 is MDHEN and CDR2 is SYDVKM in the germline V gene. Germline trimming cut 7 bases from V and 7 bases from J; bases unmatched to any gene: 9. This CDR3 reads CASKLEGGREKLFF. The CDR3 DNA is TGTGCCAGCAAGCTTGAAGGGGGCCGTGAAAAACTGTTTTTT.

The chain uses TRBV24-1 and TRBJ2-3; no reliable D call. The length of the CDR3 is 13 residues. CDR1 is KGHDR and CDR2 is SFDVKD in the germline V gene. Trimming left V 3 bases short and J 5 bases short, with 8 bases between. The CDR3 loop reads CATSDQPGDTQYF. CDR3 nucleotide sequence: TGTGCCACCAGTGATCAACCGGGAGATACGCAGTATTTT.

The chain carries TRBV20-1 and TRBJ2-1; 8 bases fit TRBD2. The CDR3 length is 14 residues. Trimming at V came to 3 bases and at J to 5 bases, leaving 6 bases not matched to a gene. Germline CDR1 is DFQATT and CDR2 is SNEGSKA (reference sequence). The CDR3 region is CSASPRGANNEQFF. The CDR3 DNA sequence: TGCAGTGCTAGTCCGCGGGGGGCGAACAATGAGCAGTTCTTC.

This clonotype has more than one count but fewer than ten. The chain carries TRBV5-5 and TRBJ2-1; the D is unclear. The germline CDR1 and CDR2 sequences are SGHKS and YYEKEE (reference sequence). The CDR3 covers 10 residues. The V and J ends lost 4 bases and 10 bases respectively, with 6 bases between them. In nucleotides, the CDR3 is TGTGCCAGCAGCGCTATAGAGCAGTTCTTC. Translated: CASSAIEQFF.

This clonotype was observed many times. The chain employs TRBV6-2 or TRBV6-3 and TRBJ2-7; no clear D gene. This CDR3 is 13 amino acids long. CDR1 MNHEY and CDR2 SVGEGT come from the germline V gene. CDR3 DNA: TGTGCCAGCAGTAAAACAGCGATCCCCGCCCTGGACGTC. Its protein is CASSKTAIPALDV.

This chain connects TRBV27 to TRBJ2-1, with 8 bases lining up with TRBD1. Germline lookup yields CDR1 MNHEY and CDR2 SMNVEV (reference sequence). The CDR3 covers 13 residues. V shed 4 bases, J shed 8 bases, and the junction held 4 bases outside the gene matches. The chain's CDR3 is CASSSRQGHEQFF. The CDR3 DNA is TGTGCCAGCAGTTCCCGACAGGGGCATGAGCAGTTCTTC.

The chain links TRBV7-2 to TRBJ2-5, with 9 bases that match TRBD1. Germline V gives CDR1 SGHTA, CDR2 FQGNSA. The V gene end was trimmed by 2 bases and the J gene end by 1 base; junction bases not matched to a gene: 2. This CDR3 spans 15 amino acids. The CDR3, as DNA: TGTGCCAGCAGCTTACTGGGACAGGGCCAAGAGACCCAGTACTTC. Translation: CASSLLGQGQETQYF.

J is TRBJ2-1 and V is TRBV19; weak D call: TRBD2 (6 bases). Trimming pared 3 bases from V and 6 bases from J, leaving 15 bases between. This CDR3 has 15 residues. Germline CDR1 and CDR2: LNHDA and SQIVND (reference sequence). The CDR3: CASSIWRDPSNEQFF. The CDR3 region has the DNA TGTGCCAGTAGTATCTGGCGGGACCCCTCCAATGAGCAGTTCTTC.

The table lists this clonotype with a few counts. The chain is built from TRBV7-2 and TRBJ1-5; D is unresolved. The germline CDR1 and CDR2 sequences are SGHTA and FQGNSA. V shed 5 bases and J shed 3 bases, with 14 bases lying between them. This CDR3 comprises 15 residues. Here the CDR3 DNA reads TGTGCCAGCAGCCCAAGACGTGGCCTCAATCAGCCCCAGCATTTT. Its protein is CASSPRRGLNQPQHF.

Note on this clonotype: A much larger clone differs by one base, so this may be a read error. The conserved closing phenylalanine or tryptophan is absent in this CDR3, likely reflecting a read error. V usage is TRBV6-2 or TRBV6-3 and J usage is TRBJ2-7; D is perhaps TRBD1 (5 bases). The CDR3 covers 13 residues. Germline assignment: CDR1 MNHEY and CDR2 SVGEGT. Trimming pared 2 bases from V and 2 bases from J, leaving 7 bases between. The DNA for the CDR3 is TGTGCCAGCAGTTACCTGGACACCTACGAGCAGTACGAC. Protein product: CASSYLDTYEQYD.

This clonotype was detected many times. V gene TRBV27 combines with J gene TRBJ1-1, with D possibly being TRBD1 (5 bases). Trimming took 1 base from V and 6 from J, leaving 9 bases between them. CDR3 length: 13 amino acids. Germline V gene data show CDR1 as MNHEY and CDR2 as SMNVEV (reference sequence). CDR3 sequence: CASSLLQESEAFF. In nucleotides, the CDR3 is TGTGCCAGCAGTTTATTACAGGAATCTGAAGCTTTCTTT.

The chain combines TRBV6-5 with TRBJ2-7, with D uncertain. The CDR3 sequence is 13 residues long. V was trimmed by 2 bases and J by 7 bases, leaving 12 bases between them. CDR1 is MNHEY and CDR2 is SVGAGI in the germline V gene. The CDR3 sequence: CASSYHSMGEQYF. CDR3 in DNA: TGTGCCAGCAGTTACCACAGTATGGGGGAGCAGTACTTC.

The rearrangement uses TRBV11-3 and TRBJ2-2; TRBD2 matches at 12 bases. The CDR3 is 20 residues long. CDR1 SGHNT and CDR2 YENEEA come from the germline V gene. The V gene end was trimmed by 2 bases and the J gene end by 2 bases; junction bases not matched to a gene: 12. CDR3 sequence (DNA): TGTGCCAGCAGCTTATGGCTAACGGGACTAGCGGGTATCAACACCGGGGAGCTGTTTTTT. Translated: CASSLWLTGLAGINTGELFF.

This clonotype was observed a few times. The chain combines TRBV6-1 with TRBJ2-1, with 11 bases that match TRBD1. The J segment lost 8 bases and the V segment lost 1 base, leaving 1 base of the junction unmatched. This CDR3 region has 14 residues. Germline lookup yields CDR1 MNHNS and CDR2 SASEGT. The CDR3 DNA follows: TGTGCCAGCAGTGAAGGGACAGGGGGCTATGAGCAGTTCTTC. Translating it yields CASSEGTGGYEQFF.